Each of the 30 T cell receptor beta chains below was sequenced from the same sample in a study of shared clonotypes between healthy human individuals. Method: immunoSEQ multiplex PCR; TCRdb's copy keeps in-frame clones and lacks some. This table holds about 2.4 million clones, more than 80% found once. The sample comprised naive CD4+ T cells sorted from blood. Documented subset: CD45RA+ positively selected. These receptors all come from a man aged 18 to 29 in good health.

The genes are TRBV20-1 and TRBJ1-5; D might be TRBD1 (5 bases). CDR1 is DFQATT, CDR2 SNEGSKA, per germline (reference sequence). This CDR3 is built from 11 residues. V gave up 1 base and J gave up 9 bases, with 7 bases separating them. In DNA form, the CDR3 reads TGCAGTGCTAGAGGGGGCGGGCCCCAGCATTTT. Translated, it gives CSARGGGPQHF.

This chain's CDR3 is CASTGLAGGAYEQYF. As DNA, the CDR3 is TGTGCCAGCACAGGGTTAGCGGGAGGGGCCTACGAGCAGTACTTC. The chain recombines TRBV6-1 with TRBJ2-7, with 11 bases identical to TRBD2. With V trimmed by 7 bases and J by 2 bases, 7 bases remained unmatched. Germline V gives CDR1 MNHNS, CDR2 SASEGT. The length of the CDR3 is 15 residues.

V and J are TRBV5-1 and TRBJ1-1; 9 bases are shared with TRBD1. V lost 4 bases, J lost 3 bases, and 4 bases stayed unmatched. Germline V gives CDR1 SGHRS, CDR2 YFSETQ. CDR3 length: 14 residues. This CDR3 is CASSLQGAHTEAFF. Here the CDR3 DNA reads TGCGCCAGCAGCCTACAGGGGGCCCACACTGAAGCTTTCTTT.

CDR3 DNA: TGCAGCGTTGTCGAGGTTCGCGGCGCCGGGGCACGGTCCGGCTACACCTTC. Its protein product is CSVVEVRGAGARSGYTF. J is TRBJ1-2 and V is TRBV29-1; possibly TRBD1 for D (5 bases). With 4 bases removed from V and 8 bases from J, the gap between germline ends came to 29 bases. Germline lookup yields CDR1 SQVTM and CDR2 ANQGSEA. The CDR3 loop spans 17 amino acids.

For the CDR3, the DNA is TGCAGCGTTGAAGATGTAGAGGATGAGCAGTTCTTC. It is translated as CSVEDVEDEQFF. The V and J genes are TRBV29-1 and TRBJ2-1; D not certain. The germline gives CDR1 SQVTM, CDR2 ANQGSEA. The CDR3 sequence is 12 residues long. Trimming left V 0 bases short and J 8 bases short, with 8 bases between.

The rearrangement links TRBV28 to TRBJ2-2, with 7 bases identical to TRBD2. The CDR3 consists of 15 residues. The V segment lost 5 bases and the J segment 0 bases; nucleotides outside the gene matches: 3. Germline V CDR1 and CDR2: MDHEN, SYDVKM. CDR3 DNA: TGTGCCAGCAGTCCAGCGGGATCGAACACCGGGGAGCTGTTTTTT. This sequence encodes CASSPAGSNTGELFF.

The chain employs TRBV30 and TRBJ2-2; D gene ambiguous. The CDR3 loop spans 13 amino acids. Germline V gene sequence: CDR1 GTSNPN, CDR2 SVGIG (reference sequence). Trimming shortened V by 3 bases and J by 7 bases, and 12 bases separated the two germline ends. For the CDR3, the DNA is TGTGCCTGGAGGGTCATGCGTGTCGGGGAGCTGTTTTTT. Translated, it gives CAWRVMRVGELFF.

This chain links TRBV7-2 with TRBJ2-7, with no clear D. V lost 4 bases and J 1 base, leaving 11 bases between the germline ends. Germline V gene data show CDR1 as SGHTA and CDR2 as FQGNSA. CDR3 length equals 14 residues. The CDR3 DNA reads as TGTGCCAGCAGCTCGGATTACGTTTCCTACGAGCAGTACTTC. It specifies CASSSDYVSYEQYF.

V and J are TRBV5-4 and TRBJ2-6; 7 nucleotides agree with TRBD1. The CDR3 has 18 residues. Looked up from germline, CDR1 is SGHNT and CDR2 is YYREEE (reference sequence). V lost 2 bases and J lost 4; bases outside the gene matches: 12. CDR3 amino acids: CASSLPSPGGTGANVLTF. DNA of the CDR3: TGTGCCAGCAGCTTACCGTCCCCAGGGGGTACCGGGGCCAACGTCCTGACTTTC.

The chain has TRBV11-2 and TRBJ2-5; 8 bases match TRBD1. V was pared by 5 bases and J by 4 bases, with 9 bases of the junction left unmatched. The CDR3 runs 15 residues. The V gene's germline CDR1 is SGHAT and CDR2 FQNNGV. The CDR3 bases are TGTGCCAGCAGCATCAGGGGGCAGGGAGGAGAGACCCAGTACTTC. It yields the protein CASSIRGQGGETQYF.

The gene calls are TRBV6-5 and TRBJ2-7; a possible D gene is TRBD2 (6 bases). Germline CDR1 MNHEY, CDR2 SVGAGI. Trimming removed 9 bases at V and 7 bases at J, with 16 bases between. CDR3 length: 12 amino acids. CDR3 loop: CASRRAREEQYF. CDR3 coding DNA: TGTGCCAGTCGGAGGGCCAGGGAGGAGCAGTACTTC.

V and J are TRBV2 and TRBJ1-2; 7 bases map to TRBD1. J lost 8 bases, V lost 9 bases, and 18 bases had no gene match. Germline V gene lookup returns CDR1 SNHLY and CDR2 FYNNEI. CDR3 length: 15 amino acids. The CDR3 region is CARIIGLTGENGYTF. In DNA form, the CDR3 reads TGTGCCAGGATAATTGGTTTAACAGGGGAGAACGGCTACACCTTC.

The CDR3 DNA is TGTGCCAGCTCACCTAATCTCTTGGATCAGCCCCAGCATTTT. Its translation is CASSPNLLDQPQHF. The chain uses TRBV18 and TRBJ1-5, with D unclear. Per the germline V gene, CDR1 is KGHSH and CDR2 is LQKENI. The ends were cut back, 3 bases at V and 5 bases at J, with 11 bases in the middle. This CDR3 is 14 amino acids long.

This clone has just one count. This chain uses TRBV6-6 with TRBJ1-6, with TRBD1 as a possible D gene (6 bases). The germline V gene encodes CDR1 MNHNY and CDR2 SVGAGI (reference sequence). The CDR3 is 15 residues long. V was clipped by 4 bases and J by 9 bases, with 16 bases between them. The CDR3 DNA sequence: TGTGCCAGCAGTTTTTGGGGGGCGGAAGGTTCACCCCTCCACTTT. Residues: CASSFWGAEGSPLHF.

This clone was recorded once. The V gene is TRBV10-3, the J gene TRBJ2-2, with D perhaps given as TRBD1 or TRBD2 (5 bases each). The CDR3 runs to 14 residues. The germline V and J ends were trimmed by 6 bases and 4 bases, with 12 bases remaining between them. Germline V gene lookup returns CDR1 ENHRY and CDR2 SYGVKD. The CDR3, as DNA: TGTGCCATCAGGGGGACGGCGGTCACCGGGGAGCTGTTTTTT. Translated: CAIRGTAVTGELFF.

The chain recombines TRBV7-9 with TRBJ2-1; D is possibly TRBD2 (6 bases). There are 19 residues in the CDR3. V was pared by 1 base and J by 0 bases, with 19 bases between. Germline CDR1 and CDR2: SEHNR and FQNEAQ (reference sequence). The CDR3 spells CASSLVRVMAGTSYNEQFF. The CDR3 nucleotides read TGTGCCAGCAGCTTAGTTCGGGTGATGGCGGGGACCTCCTACAATGAGCAGTTCTTC.

V usage is TRBV28 and J usage is TRBJ1-5; weak D call: TRBD1 (5 bases). The CDR3 is 16 residues long. Germline V gene data show CDR1 as MDHEN and CDR2 as SYDVKM. Deletions cut 5 bases from V and 0 bases from J, with 14 bases between. CDR3 amino acids: CASSLDWGNSNQPQHF. CDR3 DNA: TGTGCCAGCAGTCTGGATTGGGGCAATAGCAATCAGCCCCAGCATTTT.

The chain carries TRBV4-1 and TRBJ2-2, with 10 bases that match TRBD2. V shed 1 base and J 3 bases; nucleotides not matched to a gene: 5. Germline values: CDR1 MGHRA, CDR2 YSYEKL. This CDR3 region has 17 residues. The CDR3 reads CASSQGASGGYTGELFF. CDR3 nucleotide sequence: TGCGCCAGCAGCCAAGGGGCTAGCGGGGGTTACACCGGGGAGCTGTTTTTT.

This chain joins TRBV9 and TRBJ2-5; 11 bases are shared with TRBD1. Germline V gene data show CDR1 as SGDLS and CDR2 as YYNGEE. This CDR3 region has 15 residues. The ends lost 0 bases at V and 5 bases at J; junction bases unmatched: 3. CDR3 sequence reads: CASSVGTGGSETQYF. The DNA for the CDR3 is TGTGCCAGCAGCGTAGGGACAGGGGGCTCGGAGACCCAGTACTTC.

This clone was seen a few times. For the CDR3, the DNA is TGTGCCTGGAGTGAGGCAGCCTATGGCTACACCTTC. Translated, it gives CAWSEAAYGYTF. J is TRBJ1-2 and V is TRBV30; D not resolved. The CDR3 contains 12 residues. Germline CDR1 is GTSNPN and CDR2 is SVGIG (reference sequence). Trimming took 1 base from V and 4 from J, leaving 7 bases between them.

The V gene is TRBV6-5, the J gene TRBJ1-4, with 7 nucleotides matching TRBD1. The CDR3 runs 14 residues. The germline CDR1 and CDR2 sequences are MNHEY and SVGAGI. V was pared by 2 bases and J by 8 bases, with 5 bases of the junction left unmatched. CDR3 region: CASSYEGAGEKLFF. The CDR3 region has the DNA TGTGCCAGCAGTTACGAGGGGGCGGGCGAAAAACTGTTTTTT.

The V call is TRBV6-5, the J call TRBJ1-2; 8 bases map to TRBD1. The V segment lost 4 bases and the J segment 5 bases; nucleotides outside the gene matches: 3. CDR3 length: 13 amino acids. Germline V gives CDR1 MNHEY, CDR2 SVGAGI. The CDR3 DNA sequence: TGTGCCAGCAGTTCCCAGGGGGCATATGGCTACACCTTC. This translates into CASSSQGAYGYTF.

V and J are TRBV2 and TRBJ2-3; TRBD2 agrees at 12 bases. The CDR3 consists of 15 residues. Trimming cost V 5 bases and J 5 bases; bases outside gene matches: 5. Germline V lookup: CDR1 SNHLY, CDR2 FYNNEI. The CDR3 region is CASSLLAGGQDTQYF. Here the CDR3 DNA reads TGTGCCAGCAGTCTCCTAGCGGGAGGGCAAGATACGCAGTATTTT.

The chain recombines TRBV2 with TRBJ2-1; 7 positions agree with TRBD2. CDR1 and CDR2 from the germline V gene are SNHLY and FYNNEI. The junction had 8 bases not matched to a gene; V was cut back by 8 bases and J by 10 bases. There are 12 residues in the CDR3. CDR3 amino acids: CASDMDGGEQFF. The CDR3 DNA reads as TGTGCCAGCGACATGGACGGGGGGGAGCAGTTCTTC.

The genes are TRBV9 and TRBJ2-2; 9 bases match TRBD2. V was pared by 0 bases and J by 9 bases, with 6 bases of the junction left unmatched. Germline V CDR1 and CDR2: SGDLS, YYNGEE. CDR3 length equals 15 residues. CDR3 DNA sequence: TGTGCCAGCAGCGTAGAGATAGCGGGAGCCAGGGAGCTGTTTTTT. Translation: CASSVEIAGARELFF.

Comment on this clone: Other DNA sequences in this specimen translate into the identical CDR3. The chain combines TRBV7-2 with TRBJ2-3; D perhaps matches TRBD1 (6 bases). The germline gives CDR1 SGHTA, CDR2 FQGNSA. V dropped 4 bases and J dropped 0 bases, with 8 bases sitting between them. There are 14 residues in the CDR3. CDR3 region: CASSSGASTDTQYF. The DNA for the CDR3 is TGTGCCAGCAGCTCAGGGGCAAGCACAGATACGCAGTATTTT.

This chain links TRBV6-1 with TRBJ2-7; 7 bases line up with TRBD1. Germline CDR1 and CDR2: MNHNS and SASEGT. The CDR3 consists of 15 residues. V was clipped by 7 bases and J by 2 bases; unmatched bases: 11. The CDR3: CASTLTGNVAYEQYF. The CDR3, as DNA: TGTGCCAGCACCCTGACAGGGAATGTAGCCTACGAGCAGTACTTC.

The V call is TRBV7-8, the J call TRBJ2-7; D call uncertain. The CDR3 runs 15 residues. Germline loops: CDR1 SGHVS, CDR2 FQNEAQ. The V end lost 1 base, the J end lost 6 bases, and 16 bases lay between the germline ends. As DNA, the CDR3 is TGTGCCAGCAGCTTAGGTGGAACTTCCCCAACCGAGCAGTACTTC. The encoded protein is CASSLGGTSPTEQYF.

This clone was detected a few times. The chain recombines TRBV30 with TRBJ1-5, with a possible D match to TRBD1 (6 bases). This CDR3 is 14 amino acids long. Trimming removed 5 bases from V and 0 bases from J, with 11 bases in between. Germline CDR1 GTSNPN, CDR2 SVGIG (reference sequence). CDR3 sequence: CAWAGTFSNQPQHF. The CDR3 bases are TGTGCCTGGGCCGGGACATTTAGCAATCAGCCCCAGCATTTT. Using reference TRBV30 and TRBJ1-5 for the parts outside the CDR3, the full variable domain is SQTIHQWPATLVQPVGSPLSLECTVEGTSNPNLYWYRQAAGRGLQLLFYSVGIGQISSEVPQNLSASRPQDRQFILSSKKLLLSDSGFYLCAWAGTFSNQPQHFGDGTRLSIL.

This clone came up a few times. The chain combines TRBV27 with TRBJ1-1; TRBD1 matches at 8 bases. The length of the CDR3 is 14 residues. The V gene end was trimmed by 3 bases and the J gene end by 3 bases; junction bases not matched to a gene: 3. Looked up from germline, CDR1 is MNHEY and CDR2 is SMNVEV (reference sequence). CDR3 region: CASSFRGQDTEAFF. DNA of the CDR3: TGTGCCAGCAGTTTCAGGGGGCAGGACACTGAAGCTTTCTTT.